The 12 T cell receptor beta chains in this list originate from one sample, sequenced in a study of cytomegalovirus exposure and HLA in healthy donors (dated by TCRdb to about 2017). Library preparation was by the immunoSEQ multiplex PCR assay. A mixture of 60 forward primers for TCR Vbeta segments and 13 reverse primers for TCR Jbeta segments was used in the multiplex PCR. Drawn from immuneACCESS, this table holds only the in-frame rearrangements with V and J called that TCRdb kept. Clones are partly lost; checked studies trace under half to an unresolved V gene and leave the rest unexplained. The sample table lists approximately 190,000 clones, roughly four fifths of them with a count of one. The ten largest clones represent less than 0.85% of the sample. The sequencing sample was made of PBMCs. Source of these receptors: a woman younger than 35 in good health and CMV-seronegative.

The chain couples TRBV7-3 to TRBJ2-5; the D gene is possibly TRBD1 (6 bases). The CDR3 loop spans 14 amino acids. Per germline, CDR1 SGHTA and CDR2 FQGTGA. Trimming took 3 bases from V and 3 from J, leaving 11 bases between them. The CDR3 is CASSLGTSEETQYF. The CDR3 region has the DNA TGTGCCAGCAGCTTGGGGACATCAGAAGAGACCCAGTACTTC.

The chain links TRBV12-5 to TRBJ2-7; a weak D match, TRBD1 (6 bases). Germline lookup yields CDR1 LGHNT and CDR2 FRNRAP. V shed 4 bases and J shed 2 bases, with 21 bases lying between them. The CDR3 has 17 amino acids. This CDR3 is CASGSPNTGHSPYEQYF. Here the CDR3 DNA reads TGTGCTAGTGGTTCTCCCAACACGGGACATTCTCCCTACGAGCAGTACTTC.

In DNA form, the CDR3 reads TGTGCCAGCAGCGCCTTCGGGACGAGCGGGGTGTGGGAAGAGCAGTACTTC. Translating it yields CASSAFGTSGVWEEQYF. J is TRBJ2-5 and V is TRBV2; 7 positions match TRBD2. Germline values: CDR1 SNHLY, CDR2 FYNNEI. J was trimmed by 11 bases and V by 6 bases; bases with no gene match: 24. The CDR3 has 17 residues.

The rearrangement joins TRBV27 to TRBJ1-1; a possible D gene is TRBD1 (6 bases). This CDR3 comprises 13 residues. V gave up 5 bases and J gave up 3 bases, with 10 bases separating them. CDR1 and CDR2 from the germline V gene are MNHEY and SMNVEV (reference sequence). This CDR3 is CASSIGGDTEAFF. The CDR3 DNA sequence: TGTGCCAGCAGTATAGGGGGGGACACTGAAGCTTTCTTT.

The table lists this clone with a count of one. The rearrangement uses TRBV6-5 and TRBJ1-2; tentative D call: TRBD1 (5 bases). CDR1 and CDR2 (germline): MNHEY, SVGAGI. This CDR3 is built from 13 residues. V dropped 2 bases and J dropped 8 bases, with 12 bases sitting between them. CDR3: CASSYIRQSGYTF. The CDR3 nucleotides are TGTGCCAGCAGTTACATCCGACAGAGCGGCTACACCTTC.

The V call is TRBV29-1, the J call TRBJ1-3; D gene unclear. V lost 2 bases to trimming and J lost 4 bases, with 15 bases between them. Germline assignment: CDR1 SQVTM and CDR2 ANQGSEA. CDR3 size: 15 residues. CDR3 DNA: TGCAGCGTTGAACTACGGACTTCAAGCGGAAACACCATATATTTT. Translated, it gives CSVELRTSSGNTIYF.

The genes are TRBV5-1 and TRBJ2-3; the D gene is possibly TRBD2 (6 bases). The CDR3 is made up of 16 amino acids. V gave up 0 bases and J gave up 0 bases, with 11 bases separating them. From germline, CDR1 is SGHRS and CDR2 YFSETQ. In DNA form, the CDR3 reads TGCGCCAGCAGCTTGGGGCGGGGAACTAGCACAGATACGCAGTATTTT. Protein: CASSLGRGTSTDTQYF. The variable domain in full, completed from reference TRBV5-1 and TRBJ2-3, reads KAGVTQTPRYLIKTRGQQVTLSCSPISGHRSVSWYQQTPGQGLQFLFEYFSETQRNKGNFPGRFSGRQFSNSRSEMNVSTLELGDSALYLCASSLGRGTSTDTQYFGPGTRLTVL.

The chain recombines TRBV6-6 with TRBJ2-7; D might be TRBD2 (5 bases). V gave up 6 bases and J gave up 1 base, with 13 bases separating them. The CDR3 sequence is 14 residues long. Germline CDR1 reads MNHNY; CDR2 reads SVGAGI (reference sequence). DNA of the CDR3: TGTGCCAGCAGGGATACTAGGGATTCCTACGAGCAGTACTTC. Translation: CASRDTRDSYEQYF.

In its sample, this clone was seen once. This sequence joins TRBV5-1 and TRBJ2-1; TRBD2 matches 8 bases. Germline values: CDR1 SGHRS, CDR2 YFSETQ. The ends lost 5 bases at V and 10 bases at J; junction bases unmatched: 17. The CDR3 covers 16 residues. The CDR3 nucleotides read TGCGCCAGCAGTATCGGGACGGCGGGGGGTATCCTCGAGCAGTTCTTC. It encodes CASSIGTAGGILEQFF.

The chain combines TRBV11-2 with TRBJ2-3; TRBD2 agrees at 9 bases. The ends lost 2 bases at V and 3 bases at J; junction bases unmatched: 9. CDR1 SGHAT and CDR2 FQNNGV come from the germline V gene. The CDR3 contains 17 residues. The CDR3 sequence is CASSLKAAGGETDTQYF. CDR3 coding DNA: TGTGCCAGCAGCTTAAAAGCAGCGGGAGGTGAGACAGATACGCAGTATTTT. Full variable domain (rest looked up from reference TRBV11-2 and TRBJ2-3): EAGVAQSPRYKIIEKRQSVAFWCNPISGHATLYWYQQILGQGPKLLIQFQNNGVVDDSQLPKDRFSAERLKGVDSTLKIQPAKLEDSAVYLCASSLKAAGGETDTQYFGPGTRLTVL.

This chain links TRBV19 with TRBJ1-1; no firm D call. The CDR3 runs 13 residues. The V gene's germline CDR1 is LNHDA and CDR2 SQIVND (reference sequence). Trimming cost V 4 bases and J 6 bases, with 12 bases left between them. The CDR3: CASSTHPTAEAFF. The CDR3 DNA reads TGTGCCAGTAGTACCCACCCAACTGCTGAAGCTTTCTTT.

V usage is TRBV5-1 and J usage is TRBJ1-1, with 7 bases aligning to TRBD1. This CDR3 region has 15 residues. Germline trimming cut 1 base from V and 4 bases from J; bases unmatched to any gene: 7. Germline CDR1 reads SGHRS; CDR2 reads YFSETQ. The CDR3 region is CASSLYTGETTEAFF. The CDR3 DNA reads as TGCGCCAGCAGCTTGTATACAGGGGAGACCACTGAAGCTTTCTTT.